This TCR beta chain was sequenced during a study of T cell repertoires in aging, cancer and after chemotherapy. Background on the study: Chronic lymphocytic leukemia patients on fludarabine- or bendamustine-based regimens gave paired samples before and after chemotherapy.

Amplification of TCR beta used genomic DNA extracted from peripheral blood. Germline CDR1 and CDR2: ENHRY and SYGVKD. Trimming left V 0 bases short and J 6 bases short, with 12 bases between. The CDR3 contains 14 residues. TRB rearrangements spanning V, D and J were amplified using mixed TRB-A/B primers. One entry per CDR3 protein, called by TCRdb with MiXCR from the multiplex PCR reads. The repertoire holds some 2,700 distinct CDR3 sequences, with 45% to 75% as singletons. This clonotype has only one observation. Its antigen is not known. Study results and limitations: Loss of evenness, beyond lost richness, contributed to age-related TCR diversity decline in cancer patients. Untreated cancer patients had significantly lower blood TCR diversity than age-matched healthy donors.

Specimen: blood. The TCR comes from a human donor with a blood cancer. The chain couples TRBV10-3 to TRBJ2-7; D is ambiguous. CDR3 in amino acids: CAISESTATSEQYF. DNA for the CDR3: TGTGCCATCAGTGAGTCGACGGCTACCAGCGAGCAGTACTTC.